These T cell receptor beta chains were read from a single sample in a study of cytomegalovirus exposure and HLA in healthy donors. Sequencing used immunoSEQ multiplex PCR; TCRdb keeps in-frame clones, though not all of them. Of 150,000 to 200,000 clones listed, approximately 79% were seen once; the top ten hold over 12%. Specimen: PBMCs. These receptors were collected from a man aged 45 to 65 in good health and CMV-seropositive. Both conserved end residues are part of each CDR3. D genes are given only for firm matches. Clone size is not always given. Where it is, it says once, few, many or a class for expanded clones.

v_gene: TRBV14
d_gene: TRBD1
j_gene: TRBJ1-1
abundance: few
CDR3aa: CASSPRDRDTEAFF
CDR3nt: TGTGCCAGCAGCCCCCGGGACAGGGACACTGAAGCTTTCTTT

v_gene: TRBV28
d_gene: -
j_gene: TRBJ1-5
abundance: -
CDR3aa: CASSSGQTFYSNQPQHF
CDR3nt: TGTGCCAGCAGTTCTGGACAGACCTTCTATAGCAATCAGCCCCAGCATTTT

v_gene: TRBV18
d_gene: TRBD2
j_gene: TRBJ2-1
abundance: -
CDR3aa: CASSPRRGGEVNEQFF
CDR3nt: TGTGCCAGCTCACCACGGCGGGGGGGTGAAGTCAATGAGCAGTTCTTC

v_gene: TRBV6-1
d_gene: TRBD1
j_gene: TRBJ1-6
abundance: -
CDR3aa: CASSGDSNSPLHF
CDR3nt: TGTGCCAGCAGTGGGGACAGCAATTCACCCCTCCACTTT

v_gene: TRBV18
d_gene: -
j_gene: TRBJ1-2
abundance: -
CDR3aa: CASSPKADAWTYGYTF
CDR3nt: TGTGCCAGCTCACCAAAAGCGGACGCATGGACGTATGGCTACACCTTC

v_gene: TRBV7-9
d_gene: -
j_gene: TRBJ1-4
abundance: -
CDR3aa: CASSLGTGGSEKLFF
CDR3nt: TGTGCCAGCAGCTTAGGGACGGGGGGCAGTGAAAAACTGTTTTTT

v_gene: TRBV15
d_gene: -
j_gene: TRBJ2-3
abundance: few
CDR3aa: CATSRPRDTQYF
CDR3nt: TGTGCCACCAGCAGACCGCGAGATACGCAGTATTTT

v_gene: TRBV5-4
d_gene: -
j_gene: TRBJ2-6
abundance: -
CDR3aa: CASSPGGGANVLTF
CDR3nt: TGTGCCAGCAGCCCCGGGGGTGGGGCCAACGTCCTGACTTTC

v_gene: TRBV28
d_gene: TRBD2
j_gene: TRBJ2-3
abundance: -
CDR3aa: CASGGTSGGAWGTDTQYF
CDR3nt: TGTGCCAGCGGGGGGACTAGCGGGGGGGCTTGGGGCACAGATACGCAGTATTTT

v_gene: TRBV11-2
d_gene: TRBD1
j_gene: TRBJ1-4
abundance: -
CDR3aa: CASRSGQGAGEKLFF
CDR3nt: TGTGCCAGCAGATCGGGACAGGGGGCGGGTGAAAAACTGTTTTTT

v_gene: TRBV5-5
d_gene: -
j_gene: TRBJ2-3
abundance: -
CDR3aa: CASSSTRGRDTQYF
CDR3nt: TGTGCCAGCAGCTCAACTCGAGGAAGAGATACGCAGTATTTT

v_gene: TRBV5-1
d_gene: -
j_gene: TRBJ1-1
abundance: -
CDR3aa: CASSSTVNTEAFF
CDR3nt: TGCGCCAGCAGCTCGACAGTAAACACTGAAGCTTTCTTT

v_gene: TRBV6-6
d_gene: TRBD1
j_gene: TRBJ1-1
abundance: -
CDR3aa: CASSLVGGETEAFF
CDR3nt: TGTGCCAGCAGTTTGGTAGGGGGCGAGACTGAAGCTTTCTTT

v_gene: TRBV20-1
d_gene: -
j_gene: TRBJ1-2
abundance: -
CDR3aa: CGKEVGGYTF
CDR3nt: TGCGGCAAGGAGGTGGGCGGCTACACCTTC

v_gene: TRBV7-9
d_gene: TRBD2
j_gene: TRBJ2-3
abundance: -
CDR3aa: CASSFPTSGTDTQYF
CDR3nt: TGTGCCAGCAGCTTTCCGACTAGCGGGACAGATACGCAGTATTTT

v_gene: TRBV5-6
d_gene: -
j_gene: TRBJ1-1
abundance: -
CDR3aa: CASSVPRNTEAFF
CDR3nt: TGTGCCAGCAGCGTACCCAGAAACACTGAAGCTTTCTTT

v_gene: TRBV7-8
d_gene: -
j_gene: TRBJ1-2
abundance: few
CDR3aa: CASSPNRRSYGYTF
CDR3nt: TGTGCCAGCAGCCCGAACAGGCGGAGCTATGGCTACACCTTC

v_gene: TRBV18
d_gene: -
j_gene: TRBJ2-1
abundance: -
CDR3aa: CASSPFTQGGEQFF
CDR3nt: TGTGCCAGCTCACCATTCACCCAGGGGGGTGAGCAGTTCTTC

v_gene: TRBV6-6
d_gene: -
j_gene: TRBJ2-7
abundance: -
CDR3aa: CASRAGNQQYF
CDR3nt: TGTGCCAGCAGGGCGGGGAACCAGCAGTACTTC

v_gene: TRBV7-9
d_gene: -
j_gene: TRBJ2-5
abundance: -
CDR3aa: CASSRGNERAQYF
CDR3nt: TGTGCCAGCAGCCGAGGGAATGAGCGGGCCCAGTACTTC

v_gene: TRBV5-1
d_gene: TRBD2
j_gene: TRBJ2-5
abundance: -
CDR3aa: CASSLGGTSGEETQYF
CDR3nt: TGCGCCAGCAGCTTGGGGGGGACTAGCGGAGAAGAGACCCAGTACTTC

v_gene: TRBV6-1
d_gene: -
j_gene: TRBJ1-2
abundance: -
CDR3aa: CASSGRWTEGYTF
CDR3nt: TGTGCCAGCAGTGGCCGCTGGACAGAAGGCTACACCTTC

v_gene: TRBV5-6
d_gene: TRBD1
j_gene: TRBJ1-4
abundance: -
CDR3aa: CASSSYRGLNEKLFF
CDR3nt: TGTGCCAGCAGCTCCTACAGGGGCCTTAATGAAAAACTGTTTTTT

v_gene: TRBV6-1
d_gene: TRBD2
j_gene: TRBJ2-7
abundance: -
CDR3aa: CASMMTSGGTYEQYF
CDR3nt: TGTGCCAGCATGATGACTAGCGGGGGGACCTACGAGCAGTACTTC

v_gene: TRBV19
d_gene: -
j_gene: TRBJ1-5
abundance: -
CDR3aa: CASRRTVSGNQPQHF
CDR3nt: TGTGCCAGCCGGAGGACAGTAAGTGGCAATCAGCCCCAGCATTTT

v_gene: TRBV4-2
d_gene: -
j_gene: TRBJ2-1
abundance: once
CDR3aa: CASSQDRAGFNEQFF
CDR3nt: TGTGCCAGCAGCCAAGATCGCGCAGGGTTCAATGAGCAGTTCTTC

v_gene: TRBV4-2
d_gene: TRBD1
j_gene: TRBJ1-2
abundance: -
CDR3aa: CASSQDLRQGVSYGYTF
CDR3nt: TGTGCCAGCAGCCAAGATTTGCGACAGGGCGTGAGCTATGGCTACACCTTC

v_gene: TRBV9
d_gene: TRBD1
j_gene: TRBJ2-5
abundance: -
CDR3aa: CASSVGQGQETQYF
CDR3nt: TGTGCCAGCAGCGTAGGACAGGGTCAAGAGACCCAGTACTTC

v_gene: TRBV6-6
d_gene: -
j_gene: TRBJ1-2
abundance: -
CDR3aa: CASSSGGVSYDYGYTF
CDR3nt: TGTGCCAGCAGTTCCGGGGGGGTTTCTTATGACTATGGCTACACCTTC

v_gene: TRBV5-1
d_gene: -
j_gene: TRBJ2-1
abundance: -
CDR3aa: CASSLGQGPDNEQFF
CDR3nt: TGCGCCAGCAGCTTGGGTCAGGGCCCTGACAATGAGCAGTTCTTC

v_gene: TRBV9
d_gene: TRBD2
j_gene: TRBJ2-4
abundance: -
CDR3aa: CASSPGGARRNIQYF
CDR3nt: TGTGCCAGCAGCCCGGGGGGGGCGAGGAGGAACATTCAGTACTTC

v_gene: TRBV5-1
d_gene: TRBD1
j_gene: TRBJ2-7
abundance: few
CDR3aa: CASSLVSGQGLHEQYF
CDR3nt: TGCGCCAGCAGCTTGGTGTCAGGACAGGGGCTCCACGAGCAGTACTTC

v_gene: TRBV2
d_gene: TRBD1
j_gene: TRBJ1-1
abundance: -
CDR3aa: CASSPTLLTGDTEAFF
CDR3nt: TGTGCCAGCAGTCCAACCCTCCTCACAGGGGACACTGAAGCTTTCTTT